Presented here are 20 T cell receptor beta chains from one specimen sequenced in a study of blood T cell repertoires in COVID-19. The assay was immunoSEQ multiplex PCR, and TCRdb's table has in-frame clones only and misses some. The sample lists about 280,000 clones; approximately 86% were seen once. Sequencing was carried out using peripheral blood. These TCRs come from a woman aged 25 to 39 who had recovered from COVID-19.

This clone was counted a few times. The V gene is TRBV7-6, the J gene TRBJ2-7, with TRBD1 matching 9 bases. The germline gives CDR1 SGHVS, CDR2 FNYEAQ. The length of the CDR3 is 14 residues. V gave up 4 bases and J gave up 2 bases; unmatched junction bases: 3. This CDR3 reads CASSWGQGAYEQYF. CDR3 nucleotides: TGTGCCAGCAGCTGGGGACAGGGCGCCTACGAGCAGTACTTC.

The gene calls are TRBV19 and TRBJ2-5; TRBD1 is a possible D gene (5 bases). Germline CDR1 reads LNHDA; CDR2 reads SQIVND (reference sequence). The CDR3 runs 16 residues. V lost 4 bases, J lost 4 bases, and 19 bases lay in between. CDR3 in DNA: TGTGCCAGTAGTAGAGCGTCAGGGTTGATACCAGAGACCCAGTACTTC. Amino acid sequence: CASSRASGLIPETQYF.

CDR3 in DNA: TGTGCCAGCAGTCCCCTATCCCTAGGCAGCTACGAGCAGTACTTC. Protein: CASSPLSLGSYEQYF. The chain recombines TRBV27 with TRBJ2-7; D remains unclear. The ends were cut back, 5 bases at V and 3 bases at J, with 17 bases in the middle. CDR1 is MNHEY, CDR2 SMNVEV, per germline (reference sequence). The CDR3 totals 15 residues.

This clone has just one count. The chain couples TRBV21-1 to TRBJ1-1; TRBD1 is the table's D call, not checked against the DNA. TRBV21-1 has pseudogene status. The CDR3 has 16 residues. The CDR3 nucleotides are TGTGCCAGCAGCGCGCCAGACAGGGGGCGAGCAGGAAAAGCTTTCTTT. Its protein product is CASSAPDRGRAGKAFF.

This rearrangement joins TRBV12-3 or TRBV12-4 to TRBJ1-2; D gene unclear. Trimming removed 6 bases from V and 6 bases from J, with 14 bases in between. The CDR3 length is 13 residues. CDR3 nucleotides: TGTGCCAGCAGGCCCACAGTTTTCGATGGCTACACCTTC. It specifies CASRPTVFDGYTF.

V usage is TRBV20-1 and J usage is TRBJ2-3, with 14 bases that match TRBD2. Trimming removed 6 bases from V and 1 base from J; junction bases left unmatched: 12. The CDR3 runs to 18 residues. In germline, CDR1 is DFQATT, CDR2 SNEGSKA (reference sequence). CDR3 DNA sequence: TGCAGTGCGAGTGGACTAGCGGGGGGCCTGGAAGGCACAGATACGCAGTATTTT. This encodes CSASGLAGGLEGTDTQYF.

The CDR3 region is CASGLSRSGGPLGAQNTQYF. CDR3 sequence (DNA): TGTGCTAGTGGTTTATCCCGTTCGGGAGGGCCTCTCGGGGCACAGAATACGCAGTATTTT. The chain uses TRBV12-5 and TRBJ2-3, with 8 positions matching TRBD2. V lost 3 bases, J lost 7 bases, and 24 bases stayed unmatched. Germline-derived CDR1 and CDR2 are LGHNT and FRNRAP. This CDR3 comprises 20 residues.

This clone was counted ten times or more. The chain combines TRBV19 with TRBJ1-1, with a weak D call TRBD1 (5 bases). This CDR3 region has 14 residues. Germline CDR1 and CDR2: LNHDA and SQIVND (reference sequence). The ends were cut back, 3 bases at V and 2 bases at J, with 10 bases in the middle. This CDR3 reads CASSIRGYNTEAFF. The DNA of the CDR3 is TGTGCCAGTAGTATTAGGGGCTACAACACTGAAGCTTTCTTT.

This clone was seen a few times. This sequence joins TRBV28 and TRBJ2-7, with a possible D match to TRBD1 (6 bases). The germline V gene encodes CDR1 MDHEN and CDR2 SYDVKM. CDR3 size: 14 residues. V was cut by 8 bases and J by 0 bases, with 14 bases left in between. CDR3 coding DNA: TGTGCCAGCCGAGGGACAAGTAGCTCCTACGAGCAGTACTTC. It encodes CASRGTSSSYEQYF.

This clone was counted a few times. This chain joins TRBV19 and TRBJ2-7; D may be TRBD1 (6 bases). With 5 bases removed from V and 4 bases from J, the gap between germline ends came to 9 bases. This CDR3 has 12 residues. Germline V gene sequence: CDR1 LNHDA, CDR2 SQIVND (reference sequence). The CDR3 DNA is TGTGCCAGTAGTGCGGACAGATACGAGCAGTACTTC. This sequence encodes CASSADRYEQYF.

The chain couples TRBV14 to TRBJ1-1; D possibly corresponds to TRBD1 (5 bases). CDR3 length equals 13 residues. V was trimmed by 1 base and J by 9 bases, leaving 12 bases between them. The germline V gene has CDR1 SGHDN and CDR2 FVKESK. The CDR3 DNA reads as TGTGCCAGCAGCCAAGGGGGGGGGAATCAAGCTTTCTTT. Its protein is CASSQGGGNQAFF.

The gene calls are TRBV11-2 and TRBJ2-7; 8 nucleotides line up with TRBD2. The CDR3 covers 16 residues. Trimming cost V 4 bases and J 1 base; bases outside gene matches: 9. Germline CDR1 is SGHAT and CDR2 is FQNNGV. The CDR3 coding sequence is TGTGCCAGCAGCTCGGGAGGGGACTCCCCTTCCTACGAGCAGTACTTC. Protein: CASSSGGDSPSYEQYF.

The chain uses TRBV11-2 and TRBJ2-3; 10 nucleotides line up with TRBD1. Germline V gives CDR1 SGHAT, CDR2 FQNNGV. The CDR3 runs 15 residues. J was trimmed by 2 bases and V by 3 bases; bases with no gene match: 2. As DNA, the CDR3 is TGTGCCAGCAGCTTCGGGACAGGGGTCACAGATACGCAGTATTTT. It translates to CASSFGTGVTDTQYF. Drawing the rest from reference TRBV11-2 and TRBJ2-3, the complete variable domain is EAGVAQSPRYKIIEKRQSVAFWCNPISGHATLYWYQQILGQGPKLLIQFQNNGVVDDSQLPKDRFSAERLKGVDSTLKIQPAKLEDSAVYLCASSFGTGVTDTQYFGPGTRLTVL.

This CDR3 reads CASSQVPGTYEQYF. Here the CDR3 DNA reads TGTGCCAGCAGCCAAGTCCCAGGGACCTACGAGCAGTACTTC. The chain combines TRBV3-1 (or the pseudogene TRBV3-2) with TRBJ2-7, with D maybe TRBD1 (5 bases). Germline CDR1 is LGHDT and CDR2 is YNNKEL (reference sequence). This CDR3 has 14 amino acids. Trimming took off 1 base at V and 2 bases at J, with 9 bases between the two ends.

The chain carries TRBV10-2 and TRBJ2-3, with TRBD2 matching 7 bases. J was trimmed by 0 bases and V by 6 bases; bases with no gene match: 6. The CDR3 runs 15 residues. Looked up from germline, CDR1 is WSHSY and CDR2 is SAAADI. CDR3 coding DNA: TGCGCCAGCAGCGAACCGGGGGGTAGCACAGATACGCAGTATTTT. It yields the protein CASSEPGGSTDTQYF.

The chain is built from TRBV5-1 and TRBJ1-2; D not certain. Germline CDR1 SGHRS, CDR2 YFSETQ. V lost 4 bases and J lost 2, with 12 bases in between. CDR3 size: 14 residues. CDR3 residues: CASSPSGENYGYTF. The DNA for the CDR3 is TGCGCCAGCAGCCCGAGCGGGGAAAACTATGGCTACACCTTC. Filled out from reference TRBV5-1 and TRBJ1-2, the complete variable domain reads KAGVTQTPRYLIKTRGQQVTLSCSPISGHRSVSWYQQTPGQGLQFLFEYFSETQRNKGNFPGRFSGRQFSNSRSEMNVSTLELGDSALYLCASSPSGENYGYTFGSGTRLTVV.

The CDR3 sequence: CASSLGTSTDTQYF. DNA of the CDR3: TGCGCCAGCAGCTTGGGGACTAGCACAGATACGCAGTATTTT. This chain joins TRBV5-1 and TRBJ2-3, with a tentative D call TRBD2 (5 bases). V dropped 0 bases and J dropped 0 bases, with 5 bases sitting between them. CDR3 length equals 14 residues. CDR1 is SGHRS and CDR2 is YFSETQ in the germline V gene.

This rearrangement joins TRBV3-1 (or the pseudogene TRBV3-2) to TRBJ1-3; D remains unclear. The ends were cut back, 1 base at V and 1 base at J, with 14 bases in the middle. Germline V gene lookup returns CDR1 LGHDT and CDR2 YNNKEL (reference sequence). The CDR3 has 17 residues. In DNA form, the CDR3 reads TGTGCCAGCAGCCAAGCTCCGGGAGTTGGGTCTGGAAACACCATATATTTT. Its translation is CASSQAPGVGSGNTIYF.

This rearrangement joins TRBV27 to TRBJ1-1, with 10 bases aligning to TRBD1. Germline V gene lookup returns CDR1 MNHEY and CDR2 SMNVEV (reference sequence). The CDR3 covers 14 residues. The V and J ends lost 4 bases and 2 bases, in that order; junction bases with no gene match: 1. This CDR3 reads CASSWTGGNTEAFF. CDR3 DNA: TGTGCCAGCAGTTGGACAGGGGGAAACACTGAAGCTTTCTTT.

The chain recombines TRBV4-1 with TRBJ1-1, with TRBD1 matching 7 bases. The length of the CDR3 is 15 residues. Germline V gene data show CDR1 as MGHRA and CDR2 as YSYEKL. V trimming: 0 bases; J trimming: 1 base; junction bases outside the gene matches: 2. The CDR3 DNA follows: TGCGCCAGCAGCCAAGATAGACAGGGGAACACTGAAGCTTTCTTT. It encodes CASSQDRQGNTEAFF.